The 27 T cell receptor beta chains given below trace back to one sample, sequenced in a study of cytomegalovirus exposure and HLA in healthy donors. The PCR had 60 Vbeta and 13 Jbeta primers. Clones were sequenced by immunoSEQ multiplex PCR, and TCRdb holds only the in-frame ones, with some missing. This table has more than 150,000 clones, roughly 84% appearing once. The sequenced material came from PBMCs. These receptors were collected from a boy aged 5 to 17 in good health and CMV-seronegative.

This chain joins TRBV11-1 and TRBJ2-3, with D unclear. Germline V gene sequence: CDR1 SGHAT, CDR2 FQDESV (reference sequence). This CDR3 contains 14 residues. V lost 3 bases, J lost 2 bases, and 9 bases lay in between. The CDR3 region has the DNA TGTGCCAGCAGCTTGGGTAGCCCCACAGATACGCAGTATTTT. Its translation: CASSLGSPTDTQYF.

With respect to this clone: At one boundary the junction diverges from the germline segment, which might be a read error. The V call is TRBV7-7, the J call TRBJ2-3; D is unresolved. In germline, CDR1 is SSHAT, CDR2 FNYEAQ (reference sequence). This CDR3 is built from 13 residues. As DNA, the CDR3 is TGTGCTAGCAGCTTAAGTAATAGAGATACGCAGTATTTT. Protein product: CASSLSNRDTQYF.

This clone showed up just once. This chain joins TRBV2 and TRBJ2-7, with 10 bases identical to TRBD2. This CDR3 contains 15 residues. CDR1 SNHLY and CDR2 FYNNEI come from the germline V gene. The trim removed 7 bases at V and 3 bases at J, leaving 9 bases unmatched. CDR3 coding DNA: TGTGCCAGCATCCCAACTAGCGGGGCCAGCTACGAGCAGTACTTC. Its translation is CASIPTSGASYEQYF.

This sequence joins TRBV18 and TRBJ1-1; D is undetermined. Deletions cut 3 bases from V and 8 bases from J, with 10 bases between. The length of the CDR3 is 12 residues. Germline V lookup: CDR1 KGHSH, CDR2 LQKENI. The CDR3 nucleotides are TGTGCCAGCTCACCTTCTGGCCAGGAAGCTTTCTTT. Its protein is CASSPSGQEAFF.

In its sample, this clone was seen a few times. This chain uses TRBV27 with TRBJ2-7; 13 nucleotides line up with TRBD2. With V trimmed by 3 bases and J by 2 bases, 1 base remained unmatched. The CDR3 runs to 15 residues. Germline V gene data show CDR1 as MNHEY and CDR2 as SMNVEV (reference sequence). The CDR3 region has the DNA TGTGCCAGCAGTTTGACTAGCGGGAGGCCCTACGAGCAGTACTTC. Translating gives CASSLTSGRPYEQYF.

The chain's CDR3 is CASSQDLADLNTEAFF. The CDR3 bases are TGTGCCAGCAGCCAAGACTTAGCAGACCTGAACACTGAAGCTTTCTTT. The chain couples TRBV14 to TRBJ1-1, with unresolved D. The CDR3 runs 16 residues. CDR1 is SGHDN, CDR2 FVKESK, per germline. V lost 0 bases and J lost 0, with 11 bases in between.

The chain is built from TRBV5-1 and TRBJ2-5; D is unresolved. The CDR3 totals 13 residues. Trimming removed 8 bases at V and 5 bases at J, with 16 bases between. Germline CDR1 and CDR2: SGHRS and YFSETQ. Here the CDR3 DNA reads TGCGCCAGTCGAATTAACGAGGCGGAGACCCAGTACTTC. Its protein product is CASRINEAETQYF.

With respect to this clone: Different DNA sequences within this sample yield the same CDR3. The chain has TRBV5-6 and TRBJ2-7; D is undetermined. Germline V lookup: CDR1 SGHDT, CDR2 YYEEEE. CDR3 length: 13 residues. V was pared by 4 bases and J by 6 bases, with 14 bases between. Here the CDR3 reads CASSRVLLREQYF. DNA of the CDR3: TGTGCCAGCAGCCGTGTACTCCTACGCGAGCAGTACTTC.

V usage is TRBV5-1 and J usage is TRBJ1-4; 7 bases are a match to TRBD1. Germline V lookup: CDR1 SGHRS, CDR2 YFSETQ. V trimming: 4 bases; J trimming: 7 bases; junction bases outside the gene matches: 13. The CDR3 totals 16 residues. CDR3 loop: CASSAGFRQGFEKLFF. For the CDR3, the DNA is TGCGCCAGCAGCGCAGGCTTTCGACAGGGTTTTGAAAAACTGTTTTTT. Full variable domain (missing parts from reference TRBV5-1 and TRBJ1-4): KAGVTQTPRYLIKTRGQQVTLSCSPISGHRSVSWYQQTPGQGLQFLFEYFSETQRNKGNFPGRFSGRQFSNSRSEMNVSTLELGDSALYLCASSAGFRQGFEKLFFGSGTQLSVL.

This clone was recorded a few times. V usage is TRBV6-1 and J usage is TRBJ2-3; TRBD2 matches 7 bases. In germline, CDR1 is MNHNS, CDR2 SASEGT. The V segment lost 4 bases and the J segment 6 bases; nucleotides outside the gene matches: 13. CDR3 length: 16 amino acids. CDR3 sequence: CASSVEISGYGDTQYF. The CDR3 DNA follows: TGTGCCAGCAGTGTAGAGATTAGCGGGTATGGGGATACGCAGTATTTT.

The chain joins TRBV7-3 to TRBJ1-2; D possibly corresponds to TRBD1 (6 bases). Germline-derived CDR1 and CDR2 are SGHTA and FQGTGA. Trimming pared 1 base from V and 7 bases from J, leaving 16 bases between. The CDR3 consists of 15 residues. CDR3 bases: TGTGCCAGCAGCTTAATGCCAGGGGAGATATTTGGCTACACCTTC. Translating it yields CASSLMPGEIFGYTF.

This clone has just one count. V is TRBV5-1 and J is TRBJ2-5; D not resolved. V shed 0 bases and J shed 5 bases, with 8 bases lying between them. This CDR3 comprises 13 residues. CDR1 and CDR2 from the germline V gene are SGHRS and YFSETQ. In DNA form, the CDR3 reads TGCGCCAGCAGCTTGGTTACTATGGAGACCCAGTACTTC. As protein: CASSLVTMETQYF.

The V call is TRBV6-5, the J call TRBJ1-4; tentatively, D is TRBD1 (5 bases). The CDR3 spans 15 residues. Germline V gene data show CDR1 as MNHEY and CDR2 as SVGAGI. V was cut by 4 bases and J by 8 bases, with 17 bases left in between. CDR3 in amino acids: CASSLGQSGQEKLFF. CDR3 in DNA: TGTGCCAGCAGTTTAGGACAATCGGGTCAAGAAAAACTGTTTTTT.

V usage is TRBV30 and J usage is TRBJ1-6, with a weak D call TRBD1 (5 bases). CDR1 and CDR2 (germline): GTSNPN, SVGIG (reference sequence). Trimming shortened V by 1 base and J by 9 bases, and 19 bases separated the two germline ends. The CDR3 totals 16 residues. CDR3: CAWSEDFAGRSSPLHF. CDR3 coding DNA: TGTGCCTGGAGTGAAGATTTTGCGGGACGAAGTTCACCCCTCCACTTT. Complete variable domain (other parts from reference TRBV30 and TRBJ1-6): SQTIHQWPATLVQPVGSPLSLECTVEGTSNPNLYWYRQAAGRGLQLLFYSVGIGQISSEVPQNLSASRPQDRQFILSSKKLLLSDSGFYLCAWSEDFAGRSSPLHFGNGTRLTVT.

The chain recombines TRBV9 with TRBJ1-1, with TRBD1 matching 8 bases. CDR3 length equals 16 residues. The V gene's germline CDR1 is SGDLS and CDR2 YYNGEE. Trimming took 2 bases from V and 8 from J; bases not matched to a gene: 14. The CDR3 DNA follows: TGTGCCAGCAGCGTGGGCGTAGGACAGGGTTTGTTCGAAGCTTTCTTT. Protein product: CASSVGVGQGLFEAFF.

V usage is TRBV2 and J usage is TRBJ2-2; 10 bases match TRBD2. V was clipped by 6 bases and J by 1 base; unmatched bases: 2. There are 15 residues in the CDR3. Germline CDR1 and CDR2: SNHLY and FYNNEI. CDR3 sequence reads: CASRVAGGNTGELFF. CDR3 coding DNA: TGTGCCAGCAGAGTAGCGGGAGGGAACACCGGGGAGCTGTTTTTT.

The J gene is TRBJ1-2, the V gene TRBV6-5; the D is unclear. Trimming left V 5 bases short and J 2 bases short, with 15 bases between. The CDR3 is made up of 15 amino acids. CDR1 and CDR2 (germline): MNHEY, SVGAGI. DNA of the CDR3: TGTGCCAGCAGTAGGGCGGGGTACTTCAACTATGGCTACACCTTC. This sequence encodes CASSRAGYFNYGYTF.

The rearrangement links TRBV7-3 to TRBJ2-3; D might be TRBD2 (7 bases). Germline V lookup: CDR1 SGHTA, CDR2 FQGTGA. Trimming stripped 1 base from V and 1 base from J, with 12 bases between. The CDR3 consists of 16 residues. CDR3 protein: CASSLKRGAGTDTQYF. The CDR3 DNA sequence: TGTGCCAGCAGCTTAAAACGGGGGGCAGGCACAGATACGCAGTATTTT.

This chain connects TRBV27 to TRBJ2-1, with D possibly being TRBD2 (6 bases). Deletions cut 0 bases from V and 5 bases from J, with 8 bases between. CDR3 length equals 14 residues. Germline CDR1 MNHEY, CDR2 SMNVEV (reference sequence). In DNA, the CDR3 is TGTGCCAGCAGTTTATCGGGGGGTCACAATGAGCAGTTCTTC. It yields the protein CASSLSGGHNEQFF.

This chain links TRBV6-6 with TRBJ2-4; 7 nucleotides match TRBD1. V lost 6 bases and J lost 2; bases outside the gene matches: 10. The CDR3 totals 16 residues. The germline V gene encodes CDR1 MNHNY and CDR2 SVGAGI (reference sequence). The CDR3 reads CASRLDRTSSKNIQYF. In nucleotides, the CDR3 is TGTGCCAGCAGGCTGGACAGGACGTCCTCCAAAAACATTCAGTACTTC.

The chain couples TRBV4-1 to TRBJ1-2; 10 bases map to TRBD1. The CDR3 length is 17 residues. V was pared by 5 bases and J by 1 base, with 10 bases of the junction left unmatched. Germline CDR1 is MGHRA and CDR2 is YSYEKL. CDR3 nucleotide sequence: TGCGCCAGCAGCGACCGGGACAGGGGTTTTCTTAACTATGGCTACACCTTC. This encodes CASSDRDRGFLNYGYTF.

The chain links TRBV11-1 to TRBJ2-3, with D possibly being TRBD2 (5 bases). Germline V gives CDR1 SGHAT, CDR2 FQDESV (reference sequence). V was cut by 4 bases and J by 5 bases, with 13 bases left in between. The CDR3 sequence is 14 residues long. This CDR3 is CASSSPIAGDTQYF. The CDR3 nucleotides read TGTGCCAGCAGCTCGCCCATTGCGGGAGATACGCAGTATTTT. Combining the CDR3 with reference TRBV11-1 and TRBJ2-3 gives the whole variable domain EAEVAQSPRYKITEKSQAVAFWCDPISGHATLYWYRQILGQGPELLVQFQDESVVDDSQLPKDRFSAERLKGVDSTLKIQPAELGDSAMYLCASSSPIAGDTQYFGPGTRLTVL.

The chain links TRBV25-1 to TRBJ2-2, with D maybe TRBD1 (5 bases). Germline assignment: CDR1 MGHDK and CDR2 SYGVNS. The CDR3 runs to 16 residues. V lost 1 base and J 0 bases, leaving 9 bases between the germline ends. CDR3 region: CASSEWGGANTGELFF. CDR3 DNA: TGTGCCAGCAGTGAATGGGGCGGAGCGAACACCGGGGAGCTGTTTTTT. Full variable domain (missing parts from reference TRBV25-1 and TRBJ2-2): EADIYQTPRYLVIGTGKKITLECSQTMGHDKMYWYQQDPGMELHLIHYSYGVNSTEKGDLSSESTVSRIRTEHFPLTLESARPSHTSQYLCASSEWGGANTGELFFGEGSRLTVL.

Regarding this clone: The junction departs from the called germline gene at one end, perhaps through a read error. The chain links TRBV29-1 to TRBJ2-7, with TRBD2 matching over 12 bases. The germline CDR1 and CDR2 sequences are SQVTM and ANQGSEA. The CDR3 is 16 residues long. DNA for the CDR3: TGCAGCGTTGAAGATCAGACTAGCGGGAGCTCCTACGAGCAGCACTTC. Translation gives CSVEDQTSGSSYEQHF.

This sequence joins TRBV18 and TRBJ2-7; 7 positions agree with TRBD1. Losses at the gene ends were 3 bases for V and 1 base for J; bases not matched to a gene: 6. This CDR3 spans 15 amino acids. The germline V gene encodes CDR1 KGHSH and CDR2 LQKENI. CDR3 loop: CASSPLPGQSYEQYF. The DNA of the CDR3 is TGTGCCAGCTCACCTCTTCCGGGACAGTCCTACGAGCAGTACTTC.

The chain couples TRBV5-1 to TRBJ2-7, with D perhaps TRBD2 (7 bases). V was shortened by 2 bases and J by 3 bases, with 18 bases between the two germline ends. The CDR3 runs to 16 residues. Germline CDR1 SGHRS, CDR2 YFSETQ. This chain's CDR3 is CASSFMAGALFYEQYF. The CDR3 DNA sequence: TGCGCCAGCAGCTTCATGGCGGGGGCTCTCTTCTACGAGCAGTACTTC.

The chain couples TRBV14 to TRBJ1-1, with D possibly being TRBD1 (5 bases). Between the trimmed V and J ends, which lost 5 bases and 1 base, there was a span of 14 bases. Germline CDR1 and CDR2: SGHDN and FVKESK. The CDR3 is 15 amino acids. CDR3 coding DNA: TGTGCCAGCAGCACAAGGGGAGGAAGGAACACTGAAGCTTTCTTT. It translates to CASSTRGGRNTEAFF.